This T cell receptor (beta chain) stems from a study of memory CD8 T cells in hepatitis C reinfection. Study-wide points: Conclusions on public clonotypes and secondary clearance were not definitive with five donors.

Profiling relied on immunoSEQ multiplex PCR, and the TCRdb table lists in-frame clones only, not all of them. The profile shows around 45,000 clones, 85% to 90% of them singletons. On this clone: Antigen unknown.

Sample time point: late/post reinfection, 12 to 24 weeks after detection. No in vitro expansion preceded TCR sequencing of the sorted cells. The length of the CDR3 is 16 residues. The germline V gene has CDR1 MNHEY and CDR2 SMNVEV (reference sequence). Germline trimming cut 9 bases from V and 2 bases from J; bases unmatched to any gene: 13. The rearrangement joins TRBV27 to TRBJ2-1; TRBD2 agrees at 7 bases. The sequence was obtained from a man younger than 35 with hepatitis C virus infection. Material for sequencing was naive CD8+ T cells sorted from blood. CDR3 sequence reads: CASSTSAGDTYNEQFF. The CDR3 bases are TGTGCCAGTTCTACTTCCGCGGGAGATACCTACAATGAGCAGTTCTTC.